These 20 T cell receptor beta chains were sequenced from one sample in a study of blood T cells in healthy people across ages. Using a J-beta primer mix together with a sample-barcoded 5' primer, a second PCR was run for about 6 to 12 cycles. MiXCR, run by TCRdb on the 5' RACE reads, gives a single entry per CDR3 protein. Of around 620,000 distinct CDR3 sequences in the sample, 27% were seen once. The sequenced sample was blood. These receptors all come from a woman in her 70s in good health.

The V call is TRBV29-1, the J call TRBJ2-5; D is uncertain. The assigned J gene may be wrong: the sequence end matches TRBJ2-1 better. CDR1 is SQVTM and CDR2 is ANQGSEA in the germline V gene. This CDR3 has 9 amino acids. CDR3 nucleotide sequence: TGCAGCGTTGAGTATGAGCAGTTCTTC. Its translation: CSVEYEQFF.

This clonotype occurred many times. The chain couples TRBV7-2 to TRBJ2-5; 8 nucleotides align to TRBD2. Germline assignment: CDR1 SGHTA and CDR2 FQGNSA. The CDR3 totals 15 residues. Trimming removed 5 bases from V and 2 bases from J; junction bases left unmatched: 7. The CDR3 sequence is CASSPFTGGQETQYF. The CDR3 DNA is TGTGCCAGCAGCCCCTTTACGGGGGGGCAAGAGACCCAGTACTTC.

The rearrangement links TRBV10-3 to TRBJ2-2; 7 bases align to TRBD1. Germline CDR1 is ENHRY and CDR2 is SYGVKD. Losses at the gene ends were 4 bases for V and 4 bases for J; bases not matched to a gene: 12. CDR3 size: 17 residues. CDR3 nucleotides: TGTGCCATCAGTGGAGGCCGTGTAGGGGGCGGCACCGGGGAGCTGTTTTTT. Translation: CAISGGRVGGGTGELFF.

The V gene is TRBV7-2, the J gene TRBJ1-1; 7 bases map to TRBD1. The CDR3 has 14 residues. The germline gives CDR1 SGHTA, CDR2 FQGNSA. Losses at the gene ends were 5 bases for V and 5 bases for J; bases not matched to a gene: 8. CDR3 DNA sequence: TGTGCCAGCAGCCGTGGACAGGAGTTTACTGAAGCTTTCTTT. Its translation: CASSRGQEFTEAFF.

This chain connects TRBV14 to TRBJ2-5; 7 nucleotides match TRBD2. Near its end, the DNA agrees better with TRBJ2-1, so the J call may be wrong. Looked up from germline, CDR1 is SGHDN and CDR2 is FVKESK. This CDR3 has 15 amino acids. The CDR3 bases are TGTGCCAGCAGCCAAATTAGCGGGTTCGGGAATGAGCAGTTCTTC. As protein: CASSQISGFGNEQFF.

This clonotype was seen more than once but under ten times. This sequence joins TRBV7-2 and TRBJ1-1, with D possibly TRBD1 on 5 matching bases. The CDR3 contains 15 residues. CDR1 is SGHTA and CDR2 is FQGNSA in the germline V gene. The V end lost 6 bases, the J end lost 9 bases, and 23 bases lay between the germline ends. CDR3 amino acids: CASSPIGTPNTKAFF. The CDR3 DNA reads TGTGCCAGCAGTCCGATTGGGACTCCAAATACTAAAGCTTTCTTT.

This clonotype was counted only a few times. The V call is TRBV7-2, the J call TRBJ1-3; possible D gene TRBD1, 6 bases. There are 19 residues in the CDR3. The V end was cut by 1 base, the J end by 4 bases, with 23 bases between. Germline CDR1 and CDR2: SGHTA and FQGNSA. This CDR3 is CASSLGLGFGGRLGNTIYF. In DNA form, the CDR3 reads TGTGCCAGCAGCTTAGGACTTGGATTCGGGGGCCGACTCGGAAACACCATATATTTT.

This clonotype was detected a few times. The genes are TRBV15 and TRBJ1-5; 9 nucleotides align to TRBD1. Germline assignment: CDR1 LNHNV and CDR2 YYDKDF (reference sequence). The CDR3 is made up of 16 amino acids. Germline trimming cut 5 bases from V and 0 bases from J; bases unmatched to any gene: 5. CDR3 nucleotide sequence: TGTGCCACCAGCCGGGGACAGGGATCTAGCAATCAGCCCCAGCATTTT. Encoded protein: CATSRGQGSSNQPQHF.

This clonotype was detected a few times. V usage is TRBV7-2 and J usage is TRBJ2-1, with 10 bases matching TRBD2. The CDR3 covers 16 residues. CDR1 and CDR2 from the germline V gene are SGHTA and FQGNSA. The V and J ends lost 0 bases and 10 bases, in that order; junction bases with no gene match: 9. CDR3 region: CASSLARASGGGEQFF. Written as DNA, the CDR3 is TGTGCCAGCAGCTTAGCGCGGGCTAGCGGGGGAGGGGAGCAGTTCTTC.

The chain employs TRBV7-8 and TRBJ1-6; D call uncertain. Trimming shortened V by 5 bases and J by 7 bases, and 9 bases separated the two germline ends. This CDR3 has 13 amino acids. CDR1 and CDR2 from the germline V gene are SGHVS and FQNEAQ. CDR3 region: CASSIEGNSPLHF. For the CDR3, the DNA is TGTGCCAGCAGCATCGAAGGGAATTCACCCCTCCACTTT. Full variable domain (remainder filled in from reference TRBV7-8 and TRBJ1-6): GAGVSQSPRYKVAKRGQDVALRCDPISGHVSLFWYQQALGQGPEFLTYFQNEAQLDKSGLPSDRFFAERPEGSVSTLKIQRTQQEDSAVYLCASSIEGNSPLHFGNGTRLTVT.

In its sample, this clonotype was seen a few times. V gene TRBV6-6 combines with J gene TRBJ2-3, with 8 bases that match TRBD2. The germline CDR1 and CDR2 sequences are MNHNY and SVGAGI (reference sequence). Losses at the gene ends were 4 bases for V and 2 bases for J; bases not matched to a gene: 5. This CDR3 is 15 amino acids long. CDR3 nucleotides: TGTGCCAGCAGTTGGTCGGGGGGGCTCACAGATACGCAGTATTTT. The encoded protein is CASSWSGGLTDTQYF.

This clonotype has a handful of counts. The CDR3 here is CASSLRVAGYEETQYF. CDR3 DNA sequence: TGCGCCAGCAGCTTGAGGGTAGCGGGGTATGAAGAGACCCAGTACTTC. The V call is TRBV5-1, the J call TRBJ2-5; 8 nucleotides align to TRBD2. V was pared by 1 base and J by 3 bases, with 8 bases of the junction left unmatched. Germline loops: CDR1 SGHRS, CDR2 YFSETQ. The CDR3 consists of 16 residues.

This clonotype was observed a few times. Germline is not matched at one junction end, which may reflect a read error. The chain uses TRBV2 and TRBJ2-7; D may be TRBD2 (6 bases). The last part of the DNA fits TRBJ2-1 better; the J call may be wrong. Germline-derived CDR1 and CDR2 are SNHLY and FYNNEI. The CDR3 runs 14 residues. The CDR3 DNA reads TGTGCCAGCAGTGGAATGAGCGGGCGGAATGGGCAGTTCTTC. Protein: CASSGMSGRNGQFF.

V usage is TRBV27 and J usage is TRBJ2-5; unclear D gene. Gene TRBJ2-7 matches the end of the DNA better, so the J call may be wrong. The germline gives CDR1 MNHEY, CDR2 SMNVEV (reference sequence). This CDR3 is built from 14 residues. The CDR3, as DNA: TGTGCCAGCAGTTTATGGGCGCAGGACTACGAGCAGTACTTC. Translating gives CASSLWAQDYEQYF.

This rearrangement joins TRBV4-3 to TRBJ1-2; TRBD1 might be the D (6 bases). Germline V gives CDR1 LGHNA, CDR2 YSLEER. The CDR3 contains 15 residues. V lost 4 bases to trimming and J lost 2 bases, with 14 bases between them. The CDR3 here is CASSLGTSENYGYTF. CDR3 sequence (DNA): TGCGCCAGCAGCCTCGGGACATCAGAGAACTATGGCTACACCTTC.

By proportion, this clonotype is medium-sized. This chain uses TRBV27 with TRBJ2-7; perhaps TRBD2 as D (5 bases). Per the germline V gene, CDR1 is MNHEY and CDR2 is SMNVEV (reference sequence). V lost 10 bases and J 2 bases, leaving 18 bases between the germline ends. The CDR3 is made up of 14 amino acids. As DNA, the CDR3 is TGTGCCACCCACGAAATGGAGGCCCCCTACGAGCAGTACTTC. Translation gives CATHEMEAPYEQYF.

This chain connects TRBV5-1 to TRBJ1-2, with 7 bases that match TRBD1. Germline assignment: CDR1 SGHRS and CDR2 YFSETQ. This CDR3 has 16 residues. The trim removed 4 bases at V and 0 bases at J, leaving 9 bases unmatched. CDR3 residues: CASSPSPTGANYGYTF. CDR3 bases: TGCGCCAGCAGCCCGAGCCCCACAGGGGCTAACTATGGCTACACCTTC.

The V and J genes are TRBV6-5 and TRBJ2-7; 9 nucleotides match TRBD1. CDR3 length: 15 residues. The germline V gene has CDR1 MNHEY and CDR2 SVGAGI. V lost 0 bases to trimming and J lost 3 bases; unmatched junction nucleotides: 3. CDR3 coding DNA: TGTGCCAGCAGTTACTCGGGACAGGGTCGCTACGAGCAGTACTTC. Translating gives CASSYSGQGRYEQYF.

This sequence joins TRBV10-3 and TRBJ2-3; the D is unclear. The CDR3 spans 16 residues. Germline CDR1 and CDR2: ENHRY and SYGVKD. The V gene lost 4 bases and the J gene lost 7 bases, with 21 bases spanning the gap. CDR3 sequence reads: CAISAPGGFTRNTQYF. CDR3 coding DNA: TGTGCCATCAGTGCCCCGGGCGGCTTCACTCGTAATACGCAGTATTTT.

V gene TRBV27 combines with J gene TRBJ1-1, with a tentative D call TRBD1 (5 bases). This CDR3 is 13 amino acids long. CDR1 is MNHEY, CDR2 SMNVEV, per germline (reference sequence). Trimming cost V 8 bases and J 0 bases, with 10 bases left between them. CDR3 region: CASGGGVNTEAFF. In nucleotides, the CDR3 is TGTGCCAGCGGGGGGGGGGTGAACACTGAAGCTTTCTTT.